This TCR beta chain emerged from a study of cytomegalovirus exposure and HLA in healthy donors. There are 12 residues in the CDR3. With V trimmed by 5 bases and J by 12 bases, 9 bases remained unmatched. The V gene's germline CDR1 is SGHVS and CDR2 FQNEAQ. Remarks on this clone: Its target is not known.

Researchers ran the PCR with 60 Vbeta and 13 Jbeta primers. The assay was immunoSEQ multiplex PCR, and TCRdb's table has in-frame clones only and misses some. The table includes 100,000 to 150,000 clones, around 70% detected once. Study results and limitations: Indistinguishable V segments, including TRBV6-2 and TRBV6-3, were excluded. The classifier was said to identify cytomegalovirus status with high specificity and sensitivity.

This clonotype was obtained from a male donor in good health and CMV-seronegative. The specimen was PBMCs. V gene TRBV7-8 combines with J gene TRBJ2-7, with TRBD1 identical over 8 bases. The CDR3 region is CASSMGQDLLYF. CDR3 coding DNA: TGTGCCAGCAGCATGGGACAGGATTTGCTGTACTTC.